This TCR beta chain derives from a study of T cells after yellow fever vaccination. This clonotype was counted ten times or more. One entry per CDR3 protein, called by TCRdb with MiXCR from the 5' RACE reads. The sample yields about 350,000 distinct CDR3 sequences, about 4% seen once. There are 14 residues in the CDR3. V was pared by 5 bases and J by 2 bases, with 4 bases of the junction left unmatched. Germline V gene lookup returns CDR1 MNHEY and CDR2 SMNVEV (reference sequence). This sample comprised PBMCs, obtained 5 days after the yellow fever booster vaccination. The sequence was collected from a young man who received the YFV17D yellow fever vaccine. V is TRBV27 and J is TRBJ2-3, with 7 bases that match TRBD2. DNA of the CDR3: TGTGCCAGCAGTGCCGGGGGGTCCACAGATACGCAGTATTTT. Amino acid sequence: CASSAGGSTDTQYF.